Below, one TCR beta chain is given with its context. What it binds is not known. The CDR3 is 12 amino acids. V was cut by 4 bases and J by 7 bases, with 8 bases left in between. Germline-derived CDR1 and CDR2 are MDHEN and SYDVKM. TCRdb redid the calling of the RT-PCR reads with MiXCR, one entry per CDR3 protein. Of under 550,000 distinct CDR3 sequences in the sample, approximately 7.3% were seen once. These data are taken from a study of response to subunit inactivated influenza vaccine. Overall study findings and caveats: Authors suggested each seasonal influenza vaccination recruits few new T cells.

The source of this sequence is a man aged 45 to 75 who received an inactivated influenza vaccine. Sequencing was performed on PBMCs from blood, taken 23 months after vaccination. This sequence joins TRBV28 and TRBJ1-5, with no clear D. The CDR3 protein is CASSSTGQPQHF. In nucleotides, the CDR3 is TGTGCCAGCAGTTCGACGGGACAGCCCCAGCATTTT.